Below are 30 T cell receptor beta chains sequenced from a single sample in a study of blood T cell repertoires in COVID-19. Some clones are missing from TCRdb's copy, which holds only in-frame ones; the method was immunoSEQ multiplex PCR. In the table there are about 27,000 clones, roughly 83% of which are singletons. Sequencing was carried out using peripheral blood. Receptors originate from a man aged 65 to 85 with active COVID-19.

V gene TRBV19 combines with J gene TRBJ1-1, with D possibly matching TRBD1 (5 bases). The CDR3 extends over 18 amino acids. Germline CDR1 is LNHDA and CDR2 is SQIVND (reference sequence). Trimming took off 0 bases at V and 0 bases at J, with 17 bases between the two ends. The DNA for the CDR3 is TGTGCCAGTAGTATAGATCAGGTTGGGGCAGCCATGAACACTGAAGCTTTCTTT. It codes for CASSIDQVGAAMNTEAFF.

J is TRBJ1-2 and V is TRBV5-5, with no clear D. Trimming left V 4 bases short and J 6 bases short, with 4 bases between. CDR1 and CDR2 (germline): SGHKS, YYEKEE (reference sequence). CDR3 length: 10 amino acids. The CDR3 bases are TGTGCCAGCAGCGGGCATGGCTACACCTTC. This sequence encodes CASSGHGYTF.

This clone is judged medium-sized. The gene calls are TRBV3-1 (or the pseudogene TRBV3-2) and TRBJ1-1; 8 bases align to TRBD1. The J segment lost 4 bases and the V segment lost 4 bases, leaving 2 bases of the junction unmatched. The CDR3 has 13 amino acids. Germline V gene sequence: CDR1 LGHDT, CDR2 YNNKEL (reference sequence). In DNA form, the CDR3 reads TGTGCCAGCAGCCGAACAGGGGGCACTGAAGCTTTCTTT. It is translated as CASSRTGGTEAFF.

In this sample, this clone turned up once. V gene TRBV6-6 combines with J gene TRBJ2-7, with a weak D call TRBD2 (6 bases). Trimming removed 5 bases from V and 4 bases from J, with 18 bases in between. The CDR3 is made up of 15 amino acids. CDR1 and CDR2 from the germline V gene are MNHNY and SVGAGI (reference sequence). This CDR3 is CASSPPGTPKYEQYF. The DNA of the CDR3 is TGTGCCAGCAGTCCGCCCGGGACTCCGAAGTACGAGCAGTACTTC.

This rearrangement joins TRBV2 to TRBJ2-7, with 8 bases aligning to TRBD1. The germline V gene encodes CDR1 SNHLY and CDR2 FYNNEI. The V gene end was trimmed by 6 bases and the J gene end by 3 bases; junction bases not matched to a gene: 10. This CDR3 is 15 amino acids long. In DNA, the CDR3 is TGTGCCAGCAGGGCGGACAGGGTGGACCTCTACGAGCAGTACTTC. Its protein product is CASRADRVDLYEQYF.

The genes are TRBV19 and TRBJ1-5, with D unresolved. V dropped 1 base and J dropped 5 bases, with 6 bases sitting between them. Germline CDR1 and CDR2: LNHDA and SQIVND (reference sequence). The CDR3 consists of 13 residues. The CDR3 spells CASSIARDQPQHF. The CDR3 DNA follows: TGTGCCAGTAGTATAGCTCGGGATCAGCCCCAGCATTTT.

This clone is termed medium-sized. The chain uses TRBV6-5 and TRBJ2-7, with TRBD1 matching over 7 bases. V trimming: 6 bases; J trimming: 3 bases; junction bases outside the gene matches: 5. The CDR3 extends over 13 amino acids. Germline CDR1 MNHEY, CDR2 SVGAGI. CDR3 nucleotide sequence: TGTGCCAGCAGACACCGGGACAGCTACGAGCAGTACTTC. Its translation is CASRHRDSYEQYF.

The chain has TRBV19 and TRBJ1-5; D gene uncertain. The CDR3 is 16 amino acids. V was clipped by 11 bases and J by 2 bases, with 22 bases between them. CDR1 LNHDA and CDR2 SQIVND come from the germline V gene (reference sequence). The CDR3 loop is CACQDGFKGGNQPQHF. The DNA for the CDR3 is TGTGCCTGCCAGGACGGGTTTAAGGGAGGCAATCAGCCCCAGCATTTT.

The rearrangement uses TRBV20-1 and TRBJ1-1, with unresolved D. Germline CDR1 DFQATT, CDR2 SNEGSKA (reference sequence). Trimming took off 3 bases at V and 0 bases at J, with 11 bases between the two ends. The CDR3 consists of 14 residues. DNA for the CDR3: TGCAGTGCTAGTATCCCAGGTGTGAACACTGAAGCTTTCTTT. Encoded protein: CSASIPGVNTEAFF.

The V gene is TRBV19, the J gene TRBJ1-2; tentatively, D is TRBD1 (5 bases). The V gene's germline CDR1 is LNHDA and CDR2 SQIVND (reference sequence). Trimming cost V 6 bases and J 8 bases, with 16 bases left between them. CDR3 length: 13 amino acids. CDR3 amino acids: CASRPDSLGGYTF. The CDR3 region has the DNA TGTGCCAGTAGGCCAGACAGCCTGGGCGGCTACACCTTC.

This chain uses TRBV7-2 with TRBJ1-2, with TRBD1 as a possible D gene (5 bases). Between the trimmed V and J ends, which lost 5 bases and 8 bases, there was a span of 21 bases. The germline gives CDR1 SGHTA, CDR2 FQGNSA. The CDR3 loop spans 15 amino acids. The CDR3 sequence is CASSPGVGLTGGYTF. The CDR3 coding sequence is TGTGCCAGCAGCCCGGGGGTGGGTTTGACGGGAGGCTACACCTTC.

This clone has a single count. The V gene is TRBV4-1, the J gene TRBJ1-1, with a possible D match to TRBD1 (6 bases). Trimming took off 0 bases at V and 5 bases at J, with 16 bases between the two ends. This CDR3 comprises 16 residues. Germline V gene lookup returns CDR1 MGHRA and CDR2 YSYEKL. The CDR3 bases are TGCGCCAGCAGCCAAGATGTTCCAGGGGTGGGGACTGAAGCTTTCTTT. It encodes CASSQDVPGVGTEAFF.

The chain links TRBV7-6 to TRBJ2-1, with D perhaps TRBD1 (6 bases). Between the trimmed V and J ends, which lost 5 bases and 1 base, there was a span of 24 bases. The CDR3 contains 19 residues. CDR1 is SGHVS and CDR2 is FNYEAQ in the germline V gene. CDR3 residues: CASSPNDGVGAGSYNEQFF. DNA for the CDR3: TGTGCCAGCAGCCCAAACGATGGGGTGGGGGCCGGGTCCTACAATGAGCAGTTCTTC.

The rearrangement joins TRBV2 to TRBJ1-6; no clear D gene. The germline V gene has CDR1 SNHLY and CDR2 FYNNEI. The CDR3 covers 13 residues. V dropped 11 bases and J dropped 3 bases, with 11 bases sitting between them. The CDR3 protein is CAGNSLYNSPLHF. The CDR3 coding sequence is TGTGCCGGCAACAGCCTCTATAATTCACCCCTCCACTTT.

The rearrangement links TRBV9 to TRBJ1-1, with D unresolved. The ends were cut back, 2 bases at V and 1 base at J, with 6 bases in the middle. The CDR3 contains 13 residues. Germline lookup yields CDR1 SGDLS and CDR2 YYNGEE. This CDR3 reads CASSVYSNTEAFF. The CDR3 DNA reads TGTGCCAGCAGCGTCTATTCGAACACTGAAGCTTTCTTT. The full variable domain, with the rest looked up from reference TRBV9 and TRBJ1-1, is DSGVTQTPKHLITATGQRVTLRCSPRSGDLSVYWYQQSLDQGLQFLIQYYNGEERAKGNILERFSAQQFPDLHSELNLSSLELGDSALYFCASSVYSNTEAFFGQGTRLTVV.

The V and J genes are TRBV3-1 (or the pseudogene TRBV3-2) and TRBJ2-5, with TRBD2 matching over 12 bases. Germline lookup yields CDR1 LGHDT and CDR2 YNNKEL (reference sequence). The junction had 4 bases not matched to a gene; V was cut back by 1 base and J by 7 bases. The CDR3 contains 15 residues. DNA for the CDR3: TGTGCCAGCAGCCAAGTGACTAGCGGGGGAAGGACCCAGTACTTC. Protein sequence: CASSQVTSGGRTQYF.

This rearrangement joins TRBV2 to TRBJ2-1, with 10 bases identical to TRBD2. This CDR3 is 15 amino acids long. Germline V gene data show CDR1 as SNHLY and CDR2 as FYNNEI. With 6 bases clipped from V and 6 bases from J, the junction kept 8 bases outside the gene matches. The CDR3 region is CASRRRTSGTNEQFF. CDR3 bases: TGTGCCAGCAGGCGACGGACTAGCGGCACCAATGAGCAGTTCTTC.

The genes are TRBV6-6 and TRBJ2-1, with 9 nucleotides matching TRBD2. The ends lost 7 bases at V and 6 bases at J; junction bases unmatched: 13. CDR1 MNHNY and CDR2 SVGAGI come from the germline V gene (reference sequence). The CDR3 totals 16 residues. The CDR3 here is CASTKPLAGASNEQFF. The CDR3 DNA follows: TGTGCCAGCACCAAACCCTTAGCGGGAGCCTCCAATGAGCAGTTCTTC.

There are a few counts of this clone. V is TRBV5-3 and J is TRBJ2-2, with TRBD2 matching over 9 bases. TRBV5-3 qualifies as an ORF whose function is uncertain. This CDR3 spans 15 amino acids. V was pared by 2 bases and J by 6 bases, with 5 bases of the junction left unmatched. CDR3: CARSFWASGAGELFF. DNA for the CDR3: TGTGCCAGAAGCTTCTGGGCTAGCGGGGCCGGGGAGCTGTTTTTT.

V is TRBV30 and J is TRBJ1-4, with D perhaps matching TRBD1 (5 bases). The CDR3 is 14 amino acids. With 3 bases removed from V and 6 bases from J, the gap between germline ends came to 14 bases. Germline values: CDR1 GTSNPN, CDR2 SVGIG (reference sequence). CDR3 sequence (DNA): TGTGCCTGGAGGGGACTGGGAGTTGATGAAAAACTGTTTTTT. It encodes CAWRGLGVDEKLFF.

This rearrangement joins TRBV6-5 to TRBJ1-1; tentative D call: TRBD1 (6 bases). This CDR3 is 13 amino acids long. CDR1 and CDR2 from the germline V gene are MNHEY and SVGAGI. V lost 9 bases to trimming and J lost 1 base, with 12 bases between them. The CDR3 nucleotides are TGTGCCAGTCTGACACAGGGGAACACTGAAGCTTTCTTT. Translated: CASLTQGNTEAFF.

Notes on this clone: The sample holds other DNA sequences that translate to the same CDR3. The V gene is TRBV25-1, the J gene TRBJ2-1; 12 bases agree with TRBD2. This CDR3 region has 16 residues. The germline V gene encodes CDR1 MGHDK and CDR2 SYGVNS. The trim removed 3 bases at V and 4 bases at J, leaving 4 bases unmatched. For the CDR3, the DNA is TGTGCCAGCAGTGACCTACTAGCGGGAGGATACAATGAGCAGTTCTTC. Translation gives CASSDLLAGGYNEQFF.

This chain uses TRBV7-9 with TRBJ2-1; weak D call: TRBD1 (6 bases). Trimming took off 1 base at V and 0 bases at J, with 13 bases between the two ends. Germline lookup yields CDR1 SEHNR and CDR2 FQNEAQ (reference sequence). The CDR3 totals 17 residues. CDR3 amino acids: CASSLGGLTSSYNEQFF. CDR3 bases: TGTGCCAGCAGCTTAGGGGGGCTTACTAGCTCCTACAATGAGCAGTTCTTC.

The chain uses TRBV10-1 and TRBJ1-1; D might be TRBD1 (6 bases). CDR3 length: 13 amino acids. With 7 bases removed from V and 5 bases from J, the gap between germline ends came to 14 bases. From germline, CDR1 is WNHNN and CDR2 SYGVQD (reference sequence). The CDR3 loop is CASNTGSGTEAFF. The CDR3 region has the DNA TGCGCCAGCAATACAGGGAGTGGTACTGAAGCTTTCTTT.

The chain combines TRBV30 with TRBJ2-3, with D hard to call. The CDR3 has 15 residues. CDR1 GTSNPN and CDR2 SVGIG come from the germline V gene (reference sequence). V lost 2 bases and J 0 bases, leaving 12 bases between the germline ends. The CDR3 protein is CAWSSTGTSTDTQYF. Here the CDR3 DNA reads TGTGCCTGGAGTTCTACTGGTACTAGCACAGATACGCAGTATTTT.

In this sample, this clone turned up once. The chain combines TRBV5-1 with TRBJ2-1; the match to TRBD1 covers 8 bases. The germline CDR1 and CDR2 sequences are SGHRS and YFSETQ. V lost 3 bases, J lost 6 bases, and 5 bases stayed unmatched. This CDR3 contains 14 residues. CDR3 nucleotides: TGCGCCAGCAGCTCCCAGGGGGCCGGCAATGAGCAGTTCTTC. Its protein product is CASSSQGAGNEQFF.

The chain recombines TRBV7-8 with TRBJ2-7, with D perhaps matching TRBD2 (6 bases). CDR3 length: 14 amino acids. Trimming removed 5 bases from V and 1 base from J, with 12 bases in between. Germline assignment: CDR1 SGHVS and CDR2 FQNEAQ. This CDR3 is CASSPRLGSYEQYF. The CDR3 bases are TGTGCCAGCAGCCCCCGACTAGGGTCCTACGAGCAGTACTTC. Drawing the rest from reference TRBV7-8 and TRBJ2-7, the complete variable domain is GAGVSQSPRYKVAKRGQDVALRCDPISGHVSLFWYQQALGQGPEFLTYFQNEAQLDKSGLPSDRFFAERPEGSVSTLKIQRTQQEDSAVYLCASSPRLGSYEQYFGPGTRLTVT.

The chain employs TRBV7-8 and TRBJ1-1, with unresolved D. The CDR3 extends over 14 amino acids. The germline CDR1 and CDR2 sequences are SGHVS and FQNEAQ. The ends were cut back, 2 bases at V and 1 base at J, with 8 bases in the middle. CDR3 nucleotide sequence: TGTGCCAGCAGCTTACAGTCTCAGAACACTGAAGCTTTCTTT. Protein product: CASSLQSQNTEAFF.

V and J are TRBV5-1 and TRBJ2-6; D remains ambiguous. The CDR3 spans 16 residues. Germline CDR1 and CDR2: SGHRS and YFSETQ. Trimming shortened V by 0 bases and J by 0 bases, and 7 bases separated the two germline ends. The CDR3 protein is CASSLDRSSGANVLTF. CDR3 DNA sequence: TGCGCCAGCAGCTTGGACAGAAGCTCTGGGGCCAACGTCCTGACTTTC. The variable domain in full, with the rest retrieved from reference TRBV5-1 and TRBJ2-6, is KAGVTQTPRYLIKTRGQQVTLSCSPISGHRSVSWYQQTPGQGLQFLFEYFSETQRNKGNFPGRFSGRQFSNSRSEMNVSTLELGDSALYLCASSLDRSSGANVLTFGAGSRLTVL.

The rearrangement joins TRBV2 to TRBJ1-1; D perhaps matches TRBD1 (5 bases). V dropped 6 bases and J dropped 1 base, with 6 bases sitting between them. CDR1 is SNHLY, CDR2 FYNNEI, per germline. The CDR3 has 12 amino acids. The CDR3 DNA reads as TGTGCCAGCAGAACAGGGAACACTGAAGCTTTCTTT. Its protein product is CASRTGNTEAFF.